Each of the 2 T cell receptor beta chains below was sequenced from the same sample in a study of T-cell memory formation after mild COVID-19. One entry per CDR3 protein results from TCRdb running MiXCR on the 5' RACE reads. The sample comprises about 400,000 distinct CDR3 sequences, 20% to 25% of which are singletons, and 7.5% to 10% rests with the top ten. Sequencing was carried out using PBMCs or a T cell subset sorted from them (not recorded which). These receptors originate from an adult woman who had mild COVID-19 (a few samples of this study predate the infection). Cell type and time point are not known.

This clonotype was detected many times. The chain links TRBV20-1 to TRBJ2-1; 8 bases align to TRBD2. V was pared by 0 bases and J by 5 bases, with 3 bases of the junction left unmatched. Germline CDR1 DFQATT, CDR2 SNEGSKA (reference sequence). The CDR3 runs 14 residues. The CDR3 nucleotides are TGCAGTGCTAGAGATTGGACTAGCAACAATGAGCAGTTCTTC. Translating it yields CSARDWTSNNEQFF.

Only a few counts were recorded for this clonotype. The genes are TRBV7-2 and TRBJ2-3; the D gene is possibly TRBD2 (7 bases). This CDR3 comprises 13 residues. CDR1 is SGHTA and CDR2 is FQGNSA in the germline V gene. Trimming removed 7 bases at V and 12 bases at J, with 20 bases between. CDR3 loop: CASIQFGGGAQYF. CDR3 DNA sequence: TGTGCCAGCATCCAATTTGGTGGGGGGGCCCAGTATTTT.